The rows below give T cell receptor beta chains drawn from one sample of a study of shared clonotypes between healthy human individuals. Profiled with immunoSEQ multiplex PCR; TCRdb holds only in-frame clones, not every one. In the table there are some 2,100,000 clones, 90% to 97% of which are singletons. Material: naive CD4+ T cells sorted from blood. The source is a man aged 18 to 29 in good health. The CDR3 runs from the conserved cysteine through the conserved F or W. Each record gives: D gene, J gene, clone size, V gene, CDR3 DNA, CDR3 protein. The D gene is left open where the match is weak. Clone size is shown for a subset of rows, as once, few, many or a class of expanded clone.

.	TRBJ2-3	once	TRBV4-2	TGTGCCAGCAGCCTCACTTCGGGGATGGCAGCAGATACGCAGTATTTT	CASSLTSGMAADTQYF
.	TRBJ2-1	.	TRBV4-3	TGCGCCAGCAGCCAAGATCTGCAACAGAGATACAATGAGCAGTTCTTC	CASSQDLQQRYNEQFF
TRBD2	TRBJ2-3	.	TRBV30	TGTGCCTGGAGTCCGCCCCGGCTAGCGGTAACTAGCACAGATACGCAGTATTTT	CAWSPPRLAVTSTDTQYF
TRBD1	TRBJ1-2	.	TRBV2	TGTGCCAGCAGTGACCAGGGGGCAGTCTATGGCTACACCTTC	CASSDQGAVYGYTF
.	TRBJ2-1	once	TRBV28	TGTGCCAGCGAGGGAAGCTCCTACAATGAGCAGTTCTTC	CASEGSSYNEQFF
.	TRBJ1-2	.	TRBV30	TGTGCCTGGAAACCGACGTCGGGGGGGAGGCATGGCTACACCTTC	CAWKPTSGGRHGYTF
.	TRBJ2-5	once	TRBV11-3	TGTGCCAGCAGCCTAGGTGGATTCTCAGTGAGCCAAGAGACCCAGTACTTC	CASSLGGFSVSQETQYF
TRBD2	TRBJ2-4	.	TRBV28	TGTGCCAGCAGTGGCCCGGCGGGGGGTGCGTACTTC	CASSGPAGGAYF
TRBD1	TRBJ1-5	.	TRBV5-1	TGCGCCAGCAGCCCCGAAGGACAGGGGAGGGATCAGCCCCAGCATTTT	CASSPEGQGRDQPQHF
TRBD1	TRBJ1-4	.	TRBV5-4	TGTGCCAGCAGCTTGGCAGGGGGCGGACAGAGTGATGAAAAACTGTTTTTT	CASSLAGGGQSDEKLFF
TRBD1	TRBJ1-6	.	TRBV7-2	TGTGCCAGCAGCTTAAACGGGGACAGGGGTAATTCACCCCTCCACTTT	CASSLNGDRGNSPLHF
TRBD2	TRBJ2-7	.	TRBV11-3	TGTGCCAGCAACAAACCTAGACTAGCGGGAGACCACGAGCAGTACTTC	CASNKPRLAGDHEQYF
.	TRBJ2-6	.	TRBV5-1	TGCGCCAGCAATAGTGAACCCTCTGGGGCCAACGTCCTGACTTTC	CASNSEPSGANVLTF
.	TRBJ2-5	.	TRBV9	TGTGCCAGCAGCCCACAGGAATTACAAGAGACCCAGTACTTC	CASSPQELQETQYF
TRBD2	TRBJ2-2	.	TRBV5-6	TGTGCCAGCAGCTTGGTTCTAGCGGGCGGGAACACCGGGGAGCTGTTTTTT	CASSLVLAGGNTGELFF
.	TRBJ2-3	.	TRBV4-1	TGCGCCAGCAGCTTTCGATTACCAACAGATACGCAGTATTTT	CASSFRLPTDTQYF
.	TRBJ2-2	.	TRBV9	TGTGCCAGCAGCGTACTGAGTCCCAGTGGCACCGGGGAGCTGTTTTTT	CASSVLSPSGTGELFF
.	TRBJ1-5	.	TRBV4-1	TGCGCCAGCAGCCAAGATGGACAAGCCAATCAGCCCCAGCATTTT	CASSQDGQANQPQHF
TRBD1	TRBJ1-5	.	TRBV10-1	TGCGCCAGGCGGGACAGGGCAACCAACAGGAGCAATCAGCCCCAGCATTTT	CARRDRATNRSNQPQHF
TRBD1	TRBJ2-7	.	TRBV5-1	TGCGCCAGCAGCTCCAGGGGGCTTCTTTCCTACGAGCAGTACTTC	CASSSRGLLSYEQYF